The 24 T cell receptor beta chains listed next were all sequenced from one sample in a study of blood T cells in healthy people across ages. Through a sample-barcoded 5' primer and a J-beta primer mix, a second PCR was run for roughly 7 to 12 cycles. TCRdb processed the 5' RACE reads anew with MiXCR; each CDR3 protein has one entry. Of some 930,000 distinct CDR3 sequences in the sample, roughly 28% are singletons; the top ten hold 10% to 13%. The sample was also linked to a second study, of T cells of mothers and their children.

Specimen: blood. The receptors come from a woman aged 40 to 49 in good health.

This clonotype was picked up a small number of times. The V gene is TRBV29-1, the J gene TRBJ1-1, with TRBD1 identical over 7 bases. Germline CDR1 reads SQVTM; CDR2 reads ANQGSEA. The junction had 8 bases not matched to a gene; V was cut back by 8 bases and J by 2 bases. There are 13 residues in the CDR3. The CDR3 is CSPVRQGNTEAFF. The CDR3 nucleotides are TGCAGCCCTGTCCGACAGGGAAACACTGAAGCTTTCTTT.

The chain combines TRBV3-1 with TRBJ1-5; no reliable D call. Germline values: CDR1 LGHDT, CDR2 YNNKEL (reference sequence). V lost 2 bases and J 0 bases, leaving 8 bases between the germline ends. The CDR3 has 15 residues. CDR3 amino acids: CASSQRHDSNQPQHF. The CDR3 bases are TGTGCCAGCAGCCAAAGACACGATAGCAATCAGCCCCAGCATTTT.

The sample holds a few counts of this clonotype. A read error is possible here, since a much larger clone lies one base away. The chain joins TRBV5-4 to TRBJ2-5; D not resolved. The germline gives CDR1 SGHNT, CDR2 YYREEE (reference sequence). This CDR3 has 14 residues. V was pared by 1 base and J by 11 bases, with 18 bases between. CDR3 amino acids: CASSLSTDYNEQYF. As DNA, the CDR3 is TGTGCCAGCAGCTTGTCCACAGATTACAATGAGCAGTACTTC.

The sample holds many counts of this clonotype. The chain recombines TRBV6-2 or TRBV6-3 with TRBJ2-7, with 11 bases fitting TRBD2. CDR1 and CDR2 (germline): MNHEY, SVGEGT. Unmatched junction bases numbered 7, after V lost 4 bases and J lost 5 bases. The CDR3 is 15 residues long. For the CDR3, the DNA is TGTGCCAGCAGTTTTCAGACTAGCGGGGCCCACGAGCAGTACTTC. Protein sequence: CASSFQTSGAHEQYF.

In its sample, this clonotype was seen a few times. The junction departs from germline at one end; a sequencing error may be responsible. The chain recombines TRBV7-2 with TRBJ2-4, with D tentatively TRBD1 (8 bases). Germline assignment: CDR1 SGHTA and CDR2 FQGNSA. The CDR3 consists of 13 residues. The CDR3 DNA follows: TGTGCCAACAGCTCTCAGGGGGCGGGGGAGCAGTACTTC. This codes for CANSSQGAGEQYF.

In regard to this clonotype: It may be a read error: a sequence one base away is much more abundant. The V and J genes are TRBV28 and TRBJ2-7; D is possibly TRBD1 or TRBD2 (5 bases each). The CDR3 runs 17 residues. From germline, CDR1 is MDHEN and CDR2 SYDVKM. The CDR3 sequence: CVSSSPGPETVSYEQYF. CDR3 coding DNA: TGTGTCAGCAGTTCTCCGGGACCCGAAACGGTATCCTACGAGCAGTACTTC.

This clonotype showed up just a few times. In DNA form, the CDR3 reads TGTGCCAGCAGTGCGACAGGTTACCGGGGAGAGACCCAGTACTTC. This gives the protein CASSATGYRGETQYF. This chain uses TRBV28 with TRBJ2-5; a weak D match, TRBD1 (6 bases). The V gene's germline CDR1 is MDHEN and CDR2 SYDVKM. The CDR3 covers 15 residues. The V and J ends lost 5 bases and 4 bases respectively, with 17 bases between them.

The V and J genes are TRBV9 and TRBJ2-1, with 8 bases fitting TRBD1. The V gene end was trimmed by 3 bases and the J gene end by 8 bases; junction bases not matched to a gene: 7. CDR3 length: 14 residues. The V gene's germline CDR1 is SGDLS and CDR2 YYNGEE. The CDR3 protein is CASSDRWGQDEQFF. The CDR3, as DNA: TGTGCCAGCAGCGATAGGTGGGGACAGGATGAGCAGTTCTTC. The variable domain in full, with the rest retrieved from reference TRBV9 and TRBJ2-1, is DSGVTQTPKHLITATGQRVTLRCSPRSGDLSVYWYQQSLDQGLQFLIQYYNGEERAKGNILERFSAQQFPDLHSELNLSSLELGDSALYFCASSDRWGQDEQFFGPGTRLTVL.

This clonotype was observed a handful of times. The gene calls are TRBV9 and TRBJ2-7; 11 bases are a match to TRBD2. The J segment lost 3 bases and the V segment lost 0 bases, leaving 5 bases of the junction unmatched. The CDR3 length is 16 residues. Germline CDR1 reads SGDLS; CDR2 reads YYNGEE. CDR3 protein: CASSVDASGGFYEQYF. CDR3 DNA sequence: TGTGCCAGCAGCGTAGACGCTAGCGGGGGGTTCTACGAGCAGTACTTC. Combining the CDR3 with reference TRBV9 and TRBJ2-7 gives the whole variable domain DSGVTQTPKHLITATGQRVTLRCSPRSGDLSVYWYQQSLDQGLQFLIQYYNGEERAKGNILERFSAQQFPDLHSELNLSSLELGDSALYFCASSVDASGGFYEQYFGPGTRLTVT.

At least ten counts were recorded for this clonotype. This chain uses TRBV18 with TRBJ2-7; D not resolved. Trimming took off 8 bases at V and 7 bases at J, with 15 bases between the two ends. The CDR3 has 12 amino acids. Germline V gene sequence: CDR1 KGHSH, CDR2 LQKENI. The CDR3: CASSPTDYEQYF. CDR3 in DNA: TGTGCCAGCAGCCCAACAGATTATGAGCAGTACTTC.

This clonotype appeared a few times. The rearrangement uses TRBV10-3 and TRBJ2-1; D might be TRBD2 (6 bases). CDR1 ENHRY and CDR2 SYGVKD come from the germline V gene. Trimming left V 4 bases short and J 3 bases short, with 16 bases between. The CDR3 runs to 16 residues. The CDR3 DNA sequence: TGTGCCATCAGTGGGACGGGGGATATTATCTACAATGAGCAGTTCTTC. Protein: CAISGTGDIIYNEQFF.

This rearrangement joins TRBV3-1 to TRBJ2-7; 12 bases match TRBD2. The V gene's germline CDR1 is LGHDT and CDR2 YNNKEL (reference sequence). The CDR3 is made up of 15 amino acids. V lost 2 bases to trimming and J lost 2 bases; unmatched junction nucleotides: 1. The CDR3 DNA is TGTGCCAGCAGCCAACTAGCGGGGGGGACCTACGAGCAGTACTTC. It translates to CASSQLAGGTYEQYF.

This clonotype was picked up many times. The junction differs from germline at one of its ends, possibly a read error. This chain uses TRBV5-1 with TRBJ2-7, with TRBD2 identical over 9 bases. Germline lookup yields CDR1 SGHRS and CDR2 YFSETQ. The CDR3 runs to 14 residues. CDR3 in DNA: TGTGCCAGCAGCTTAGCGGGGGACTCCTACGAGCAGTACTTC. This sequence encodes CASSLAGDSYEQYF.

This clonotype was recorded a few times. A much more abundant neighbour one base away suggests this may be a read error. This chain links TRBV12-3 or TRBV12-4 with TRBJ2-7; D gene uncertain. The CDR3 is 12 residues long. The CDR3 DNA reads TGTGTCAGCAGTTTTACACCCTACGAGCAGTACTTC. It codes for CVSSFTPYEQYF.

This clonotype was seen only a few times. CDR3 nucleotide sequence: TGTGCCACCAGCAGAGAGTTGAGCCCCAGGGGGACTGAAGCTTTCTTT. Encoded protein: CATSRELSPRGTEAFF. The V and J genes are TRBV15 and TRBJ1-1; TRBD1 matches 7 bases. CDR1 is LNHNV and CDR2 is YYDKDF in the germline V gene (reference sequence). The CDR3 runs 16 residues. V trimming: 0 bases; J trimming: 5 bases; junction bases outside the gene matches: 9.

The CDR3, as DNA: TGTGCCAGCAGTGAAACAAAATCCAGGTTTCGGGACTACAATGAGCAGTTCTTC. It encodes CASSETKSRFRDYNEQFF. The V and J genes are TRBV25-1 and TRBJ2-1, with D perhaps TRBD2 (5 bases). This CDR3 has 18 residues. V was trimmed by 2 bases and J by 3 bases, leaving 20 bases between them. Germline values: CDR1 MGHDK, CDR2 SYGVNS.

V is TRBV4-2 and J is TRBJ2-3, with a weak D call TRBD2 (7 bases). Germline lookup yields CDR1 LGHNA and CDR2 YNFKEQ. V was cut by 4 bases and J by 5 bases, with 19 bases left in between. The CDR3 totals 16 residues. This CDR3 is CASSRRPGEGGDTQYF. Here the CDR3 DNA reads TGTGCCAGCAGCCGCCGACCGGGGGAGGGGGGAGATACGCAGTATTTT.

The chain carries TRBV28 and TRBJ1-2, with D possibly TRBD1 on 5 matching bases. There are 16 residues in the CDR3. The germline V gene has CDR1 MDHEN and CDR2 SYDVKM. The V gene lost 7 bases and the J gene lost 4 bases, with 22 bases spanning the gap. CDR3 nucleotides: TGTGCCAGCACCCCGGGGGGAGGGGCGCTTATCTATGGCTACACCTTC. This sequence encodes CASTPGGGALIYGYTF.

This clonotype was detected ten times or more. The rearrangement links TRBV5-1 to TRBJ2-1; 13 bases align to TRBD2. CDR3 length equals 17 residues. V was pared by 3 bases and J by 7 bases, with 10 bases of the junction left unmatched. Germline CDR1 SGHRS, CDR2 YFSETQ. DNA of the CDR3: TGCGCCAGCAGCTGGGGCCCGACTAGCGGGGGGCCGAATGAGCAGTTCTTC. This gives the protein CASSWGPTSGGPNEQFF.

The rearrangement uses TRBV7-9 and TRBJ1-4; D is unclear. V was cut by 5 bases and J by 8 bases, with 9 bases left in between. The germline V gene encodes CDR1 SEHNR and CDR2 FQNEAQ (reference sequence). The CDR3 loop spans 12 amino acids. This CDR3 reads CASSDPHEKLFF. The CDR3 region has the DNA TGTGCCAGCAGCGACCCGCACGAAAAACTGTTTTTT.

This clonotype was seen ten or more times. The chain joins TRBV10-3 to TRBJ1-2, with 9 bases aligning to TRBD1. The CDR3 spans 13 residues. The J segment lost 6 bases and the V segment lost 7 bases, leaving 6 bases of the junction unmatched. The germline V gene encodes CDR1 ENHRY and CDR2 SYGVKD. CDR3 loop: CAIKPGQGDGYTF. CDR3 sequence (DNA): TGTGCCATCAAACCGGGACAGGGCGATGGCTACACCTTC.

This clonotype was observed a handful of times. V gene TRBV12-3 or TRBV12-4 combines with J gene TRBJ2-1; D ambiguous. The V end was cut by 5 bases, the J end by 8 bases, with 10 bases between. This CDR3 spans 12 amino acids. The CDR3 here is CASSVAVDEQFF. CDR3 nucleotide sequence: TGTGCCAGCAGTGTGGCTGTCGATGAGCAGTTCTTC.

The V call is TRBV12-3 or TRBV12-4, the J call TRBJ2-1; 12 bases fit TRBD1. V dropped 4 bases and J dropped 9; count of bases not matched to a gene: 4. The CDR3 is made up of 14 amino acids. The CDR3 DNA is TGTGCCAGCAGTTGGGACAGGGGGCCCTGTGAGCAGTTCTTC. It yields the protein CASSWDRGPCEQFF.

The table lists this clonotype with a few counts. The J gene is TRBJ2-3, the V gene TRBV28; D perhaps matches TRBD2 (6 bases). The CDR3 contains 16 residues. The germline gives CDR1 MDHEN, CDR2 SYDVKM. Trimming took 1 base from V and 0 from J, leaving 11 bases between them. The CDR3 spells CASSLFGGVSTDTQYF. The CDR3 DNA follows: TGTGCCAGCAGTTTATTCGGCGGGGTTAGCACAGATACGCAGTATTTT.